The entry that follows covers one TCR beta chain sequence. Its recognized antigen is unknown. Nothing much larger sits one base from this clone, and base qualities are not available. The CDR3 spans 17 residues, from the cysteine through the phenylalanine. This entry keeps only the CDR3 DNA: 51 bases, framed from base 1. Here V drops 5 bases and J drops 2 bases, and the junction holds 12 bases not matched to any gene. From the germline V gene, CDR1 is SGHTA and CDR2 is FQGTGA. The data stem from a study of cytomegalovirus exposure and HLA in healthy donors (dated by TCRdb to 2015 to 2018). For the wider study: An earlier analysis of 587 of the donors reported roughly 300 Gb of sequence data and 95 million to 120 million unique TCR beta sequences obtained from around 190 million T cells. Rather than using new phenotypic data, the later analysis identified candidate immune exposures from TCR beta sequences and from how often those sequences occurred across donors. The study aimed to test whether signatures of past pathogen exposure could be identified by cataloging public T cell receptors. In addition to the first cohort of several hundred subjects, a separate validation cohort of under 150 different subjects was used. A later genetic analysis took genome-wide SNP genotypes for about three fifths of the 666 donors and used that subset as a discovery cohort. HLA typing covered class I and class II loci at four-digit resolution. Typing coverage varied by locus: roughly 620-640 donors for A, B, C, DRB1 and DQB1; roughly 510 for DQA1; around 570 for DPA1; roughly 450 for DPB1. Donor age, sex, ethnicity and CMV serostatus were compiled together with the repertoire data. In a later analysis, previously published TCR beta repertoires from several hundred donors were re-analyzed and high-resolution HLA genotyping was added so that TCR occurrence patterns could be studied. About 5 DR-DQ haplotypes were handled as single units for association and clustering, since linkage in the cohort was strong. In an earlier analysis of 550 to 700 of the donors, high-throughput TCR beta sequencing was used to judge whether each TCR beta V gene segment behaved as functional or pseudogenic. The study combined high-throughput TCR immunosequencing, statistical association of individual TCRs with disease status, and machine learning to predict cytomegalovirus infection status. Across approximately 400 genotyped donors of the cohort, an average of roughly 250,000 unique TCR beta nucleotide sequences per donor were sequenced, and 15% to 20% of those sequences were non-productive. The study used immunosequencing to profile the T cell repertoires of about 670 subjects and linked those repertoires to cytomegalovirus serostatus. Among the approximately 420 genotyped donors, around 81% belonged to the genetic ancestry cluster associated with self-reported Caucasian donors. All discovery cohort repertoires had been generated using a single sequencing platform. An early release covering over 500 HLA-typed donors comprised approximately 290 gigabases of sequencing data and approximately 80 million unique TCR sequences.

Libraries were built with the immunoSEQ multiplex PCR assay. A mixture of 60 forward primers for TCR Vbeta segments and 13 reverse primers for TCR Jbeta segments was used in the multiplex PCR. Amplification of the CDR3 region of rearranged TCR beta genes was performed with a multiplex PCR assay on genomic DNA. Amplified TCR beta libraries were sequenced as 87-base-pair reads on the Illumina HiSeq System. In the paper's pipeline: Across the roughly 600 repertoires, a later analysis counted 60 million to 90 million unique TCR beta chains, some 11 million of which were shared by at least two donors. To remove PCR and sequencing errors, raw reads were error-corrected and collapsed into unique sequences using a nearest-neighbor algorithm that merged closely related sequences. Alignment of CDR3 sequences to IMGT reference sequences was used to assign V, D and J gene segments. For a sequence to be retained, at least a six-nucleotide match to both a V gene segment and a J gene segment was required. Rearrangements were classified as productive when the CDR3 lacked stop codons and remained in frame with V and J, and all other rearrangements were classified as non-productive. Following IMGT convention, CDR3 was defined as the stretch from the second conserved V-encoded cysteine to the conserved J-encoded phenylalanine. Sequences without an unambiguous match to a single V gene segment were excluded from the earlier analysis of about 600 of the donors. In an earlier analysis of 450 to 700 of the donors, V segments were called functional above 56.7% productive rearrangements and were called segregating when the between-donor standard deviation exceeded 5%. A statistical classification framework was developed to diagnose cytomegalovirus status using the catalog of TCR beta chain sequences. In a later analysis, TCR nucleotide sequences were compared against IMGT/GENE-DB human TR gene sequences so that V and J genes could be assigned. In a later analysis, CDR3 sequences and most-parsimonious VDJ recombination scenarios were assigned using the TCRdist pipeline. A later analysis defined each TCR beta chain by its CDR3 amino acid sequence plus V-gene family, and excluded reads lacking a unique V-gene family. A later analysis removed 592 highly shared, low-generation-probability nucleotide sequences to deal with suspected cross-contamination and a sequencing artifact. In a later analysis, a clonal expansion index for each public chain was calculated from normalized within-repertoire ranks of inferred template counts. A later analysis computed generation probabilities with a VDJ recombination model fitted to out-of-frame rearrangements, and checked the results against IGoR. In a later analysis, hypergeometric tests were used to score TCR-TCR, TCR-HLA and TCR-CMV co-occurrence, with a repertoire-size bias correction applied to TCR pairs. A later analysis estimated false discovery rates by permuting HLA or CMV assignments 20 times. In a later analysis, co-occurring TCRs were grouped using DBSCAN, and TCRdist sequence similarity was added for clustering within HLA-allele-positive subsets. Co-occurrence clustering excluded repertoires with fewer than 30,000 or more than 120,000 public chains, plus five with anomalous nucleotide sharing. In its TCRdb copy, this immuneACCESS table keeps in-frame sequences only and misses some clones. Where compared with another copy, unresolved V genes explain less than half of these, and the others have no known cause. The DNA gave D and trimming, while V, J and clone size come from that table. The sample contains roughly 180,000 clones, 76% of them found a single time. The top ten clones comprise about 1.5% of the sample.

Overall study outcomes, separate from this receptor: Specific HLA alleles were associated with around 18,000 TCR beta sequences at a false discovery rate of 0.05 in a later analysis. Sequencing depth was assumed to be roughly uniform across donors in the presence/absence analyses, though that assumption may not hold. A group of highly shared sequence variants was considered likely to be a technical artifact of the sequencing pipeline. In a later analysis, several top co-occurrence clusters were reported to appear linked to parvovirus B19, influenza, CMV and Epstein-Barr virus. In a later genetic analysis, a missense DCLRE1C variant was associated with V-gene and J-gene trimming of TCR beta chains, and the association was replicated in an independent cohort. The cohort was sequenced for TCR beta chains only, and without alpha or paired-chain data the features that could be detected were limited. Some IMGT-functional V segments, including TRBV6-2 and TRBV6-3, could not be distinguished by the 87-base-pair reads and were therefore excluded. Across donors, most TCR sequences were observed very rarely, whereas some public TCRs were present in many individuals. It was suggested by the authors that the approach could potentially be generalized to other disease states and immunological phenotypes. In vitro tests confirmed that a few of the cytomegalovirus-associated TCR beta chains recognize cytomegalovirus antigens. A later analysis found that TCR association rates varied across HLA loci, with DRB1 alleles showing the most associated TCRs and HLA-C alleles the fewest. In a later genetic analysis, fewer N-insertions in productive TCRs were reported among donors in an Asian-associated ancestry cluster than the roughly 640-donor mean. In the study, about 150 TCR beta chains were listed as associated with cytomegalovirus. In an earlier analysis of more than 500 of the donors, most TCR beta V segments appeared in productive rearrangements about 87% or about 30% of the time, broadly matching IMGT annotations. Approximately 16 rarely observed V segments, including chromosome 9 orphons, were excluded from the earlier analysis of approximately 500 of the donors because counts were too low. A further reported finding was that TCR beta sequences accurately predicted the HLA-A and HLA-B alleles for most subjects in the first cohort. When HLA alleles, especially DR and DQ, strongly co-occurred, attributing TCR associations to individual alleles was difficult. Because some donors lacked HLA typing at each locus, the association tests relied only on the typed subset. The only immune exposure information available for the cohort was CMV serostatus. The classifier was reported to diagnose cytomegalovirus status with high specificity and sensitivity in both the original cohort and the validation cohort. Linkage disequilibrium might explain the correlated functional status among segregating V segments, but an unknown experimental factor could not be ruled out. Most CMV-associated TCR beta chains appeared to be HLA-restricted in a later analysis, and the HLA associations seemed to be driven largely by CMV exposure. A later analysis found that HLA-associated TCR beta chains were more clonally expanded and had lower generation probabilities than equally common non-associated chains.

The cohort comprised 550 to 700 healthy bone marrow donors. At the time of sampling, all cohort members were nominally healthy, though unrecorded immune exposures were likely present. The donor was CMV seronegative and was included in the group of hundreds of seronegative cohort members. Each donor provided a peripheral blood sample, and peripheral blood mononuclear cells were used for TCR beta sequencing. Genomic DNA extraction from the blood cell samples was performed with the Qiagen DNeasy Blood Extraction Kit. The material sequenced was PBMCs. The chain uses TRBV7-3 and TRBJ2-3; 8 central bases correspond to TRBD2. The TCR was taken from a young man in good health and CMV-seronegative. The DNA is TGTGCCAGCAGCCGAAGCGGGGGACCTACCTACACAGATACGCAGTATTTT. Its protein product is CASSRSGGPTYTDTQYF.